This passage covers 26 T cell receptor beta chains from one sample sequenced in a study of blood T cells in healthy people across ages. Through a sample-barcoded 5' primer and a J-beta primer mix, a second PCR was run for 7 to 11 cycles. TCRdb reprocessed the 5' RACE reads with MiXCR, giving one entry per CDR3 protein. The table shows more than 1,000,000 distinct CDR3 sequences, with approximately 25% occurring only once. The same specimen was also included in a second study, on T cells of mothers and their children.

Sequencing was carried out using blood. The receptors come from a girl aged 2-10 years in good health.

At least ten counts were recorded for this clonotype. V gene TRBV20-1 combines with J gene TRBJ2-7, with D possibly called TRBD1 or TRBD2 (5 bases each). The ends were cut back, 1 base at V and 3 bases at J, with 13 bases in the middle. The CDR3 has 14 residues. In germline, CDR1 is DFQATT, CDR2 SNEGSKA (reference sequence). The CDR3 region has the DNA TGCAGTGCTAGAGTGCAGGGTGGGGGCTACGAGCAGTACTTC. This sequence encodes CSARVQGGGYEQYF.

The chain links TRBV4-1 to TRBJ1-2; D call uncertain. V lost 0 bases to trimming and J lost 4 bases, with 9 bases between them. This CDR3 comprises 14 residues. Looked up from germline, CDR1 is MGHRA and CDR2 is YSYEKL. The CDR3 region is CASSQEAGSYGYTF. The CDR3 DNA is TGCGCCAGCAGCCAAGAGGCAGGCAGCTATGGCTACACCTTC.

This chain connects TRBV12-3 or TRBV12-4 to TRBJ2-4; 7 bases fit TRBD1. V lost 6 bases and J lost 6; bases outside the gene matches: 11. The CDR3 consists of 15 residues. The CDR3 coding sequence is TGTGCCAGCAGCCCCGACAGGGTAGAAGGAAACATTCAGTACTTC. Amino acids: CASSPDRVEGNIQYF.

This clonotype has just one count. V and J are TRBV7-9 and TRBJ1-2, with D tentatively TRBD1 (5 bases). Per germline, CDR1 SEHNR and CDR2 FQNEAQ (reference sequence). The V and J ends lost 5 bases and 0 bases respectively, with 25 bases between them. The CDR3 spans 19 residues. CDR3: CASSPHRTTFISANYGYTF. The CDR3 DNA follows: TGTGCCAGCAGCCCCCATCGGACAACCTTTATCAGCGCTAACTATGGCTACACCTTC.

This clonotype has only a few counts. The V and J genes are TRBV14 and TRBJ2-5; D remains ambiguous. The CDR3 has 14 residues. Germline V gene data show CDR1 as SGHDN and CDR2 as FVKESK. The germline V and J ends were trimmed by 0 bases and 4 bases, with 9 bases remaining between them. The CDR3 here is CASSQDVHGETQYF. The CDR3, as DNA: TGTGCCAGCAGCCAAGATGTTCATGGAGAGACCCAGTACTTC.

The chain uses TRBV7-6 and TRBJ2-1; D might be TRBD1 (7 bases). CDR3 length: 16 amino acids. V lost 3 bases and J 5 bases, leaving 17 bases between the germline ends. Germline CDR1 reads SGHVS; CDR2 reads FNYEAQ. The CDR3 region is CASSFLTGEAHNEQFF. CDR3 coding DNA: TGTGCCAGCAGCTTTCTTACAGGGGAGGCCCACAATGAGCAGTTCTTC.

The gene calls are TRBV9 and TRBJ2-1; 11 bases agree with TRBD2. J lost 8 bases, V lost 2 bases, and 15 bases had no gene match. The CDR3 extends over 18 amino acids. Germline assignment: CDR1 SGDLS and CDR2 YYNGEE. In nucleotides, the CDR3 is TGTGCCAGCAGCGTTTCACTAGCGGGAGTGAAATATAGTGATGAGCAGTTCTTC. Its translation: CASSVSLAGVKYSDEQFF.

This clonotype was picked up a small number of times. The V gene is TRBV29-1, the J gene TRBJ2-7; no reliable D call. V shed 4 bases and J shed 2 bases, with 12 bases lying between them. CDR1 SQVTM and CDR2 ANQGSEA come from the germline V gene. This CDR3 is 13 amino acids long. This CDR3 is CSVGRNLAYEQYF. The CDR3 DNA reads as TGCAGCGTTGGACGCAACCTCGCCTACGAGCAGTACTTC.

The chain uses TRBV6-5 and TRBJ2-6; 8 nucleotides match TRBD2. The CDR3 sequence is 17 residues long. J gave up 0 bases and V 1 base, and 2 bases lay outside the gene matches. Germline CDR1 reads MNHEY; CDR2 reads SVGAGI. The CDR3 bases are TGTGCCAGCAGTTACTGGGCGGGAGGCTCTGGGGCCAACGTCCTGACTTTC. Its translation: CASSYWAGGSGANVLTF.

This clonotype was counted many times. A junction end diverges from the germline sequence, so it may reflect a read error. The V call is TRBV5-1, the J call TRBJ2-1, with TRBD2 matching 10 bases. Germline CDR1 is SGHRS and CDR2 is YFSETQ. The CDR3 sequence is 16 residues long. CDR3 in amino acids: CASSLAGGSSYNEQFF. DNA of the CDR3: TGTGCCAGCAGCTTAGCGGGGGGCAGCTCCTACAATGAGCAGTTCTTC.

This clonotype occurred a few times. CDR3 in amino acids: CASTYGNYGYTF. In DNA form, the CDR3 reads TGTGCCAGCACTTATGGGAACTATGGCTACACCTTC. V and J are TRBV6-2 or TRBV6-3 and TRBJ1-2; D unresolved. Germline V gene sequence: CDR1 MNHEY, CDR2 SVGEGT. CDR3 size: 12 residues. The V end was cut by 7 bases, the J end by 2 bases, with 8 bases between.

V and J are TRBV7-2 and TRBJ2-7, with 12 bases identical to TRBD2. This CDR3 is 18 amino acids long. CDR1 is SGHTA and CDR2 is FQGNSA in the germline V gene. V was clipped by 1 base and J by 4 bases; unmatched bases: 11. Here the CDR3 reads CASSLERRLAGGQYEQYF. The CDR3 DNA is TGTGCCAGCAGCTTAGAAAGGAGGCTAGCGGGAGGGCAGTACGAGCAGTACTTC.

The sample holds a few counts of this clonotype. V gene TRBV20-1 combines with J gene TRBJ2-5; 7 bases match TRBD1. TRBJ2-1 explains the end of the DNA better; the J call may be wrong. Germline loops: CDR1 DFQATT, CDR2 SNEGSKA (reference sequence). The CDR3 loop spans 15 amino acids. The CDR3 bases are TGCAGTGCTAGAGACTCAGGGGGAACCTACAATGAGCAGTTCTTC. Translated, it gives CSARDSGGTYNEQFF.

In its sample, this clonotype was seen a few times. The chain recombines TRBV24-1 with TRBJ2-7, with D maybe TRBD1 (5 bases). Germline CDR1 reads KGHDR; CDR2 reads SFDVKD. V dropped 3 bases and J dropped 0 bases, with 11 bases sitting between them. The CDR3 contains 15 residues. As DNA, the CDR3 is TGTGCCACCAGTGATGGGGCGGTGAGCTCCTACGAGCAGTACTTC. It translates to CATSDGAVSSYEQYF.

The chain uses TRBV6-6 and TRBJ2-4; D remains ambiguous. This CDR3 is 14 amino acids long. CDR1 is MNHNY and CDR2 is SVGAGI in the germline V gene (reference sequence). Trimming left V 3 bases short and J 0 bases short, with 6 bases between. CDR3 DNA: TGTGCCAGCAGTTATTTGGTAGCCAAAAACATTCAGTACTTC. Its protein product is CASSYLVAKNIQYF.

This clonotype was seen more than once but under ten times. The CDR3 nucleotides read TGTGCCACCAGTGATATGCGACTAGCGTCAACCAATGAGCAGTTCTTC. Translating it yields CATSDMRLASTNEQFF. The rearrangement uses TRBV24-1 and TRBJ2-1, with 8 nucleotides matching TRBD2. V gave up 3 bases and J gave up 6 bases; unmatched junction bases: 9. This CDR3 has 16 amino acids. From germline, CDR1 is KGHDR and CDR2 SFDVKD.

The chain links TRBV6-6 to TRBJ1-6; D unresolved. The CDR3 is 15 residues long. Germline CDR1 reads MNHNY; CDR2 reads SVGAGI (reference sequence). Deletions cut 2 bases from V and 7 bases from J, with 12 bases between. This chain's CDR3 is CASSYVEGWNSPLHF. Written as DNA, the CDR3 is TGTGCCAGCAGTTACGTGGAGGGTTGGAATTCACCCCTCCACTTT.

This clonotype occurred a few times. The chain links TRBV21-1 to TRBJ2-2; the DNA was not used to check the table's D call, TRBD1. TRBV21-1 is described as a pseudogene. This CDR3 has 14 amino acids. As DNA, the CDR3 is TGTGCCAGCAGCCCCTGGACAGGGACCGGGGAGCTGTTTTTT. It yields the protein CASSPWTGTGELFF.

The chain employs TRBV3-1 and TRBJ2-5, with D perhaps assigned TRBD1 or TRBD2 (5 bases each). V lost 4 bases and J lost 5, with 17 bases in between. Germline CDR1 and CDR2: LGHDT and YNNKEL (reference sequence). The CDR3 is made up of 15 amino acids. The CDR3 protein is CASSPRGRMAETQYF. CDR3 nucleotides: TGTGCCAGCAGCCCGAGGGGCCGAATGGCGGAGACCCAGTACTTC.

V is TRBV24-1 and J is TRBJ1-4, with D unclear. The germline V gene encodes CDR1 KGHDR and CDR2 SFDVKD. This CDR3 is 13 amino acids long. Trimming left V 0 bases short and J 11 bases short, with 9 bases between. CDR3 sequence: CATSDLPSGKLFF. The CDR3 DNA follows: TGTGCCACCAGTGATTTGCCAAGTGGGAAACTGTTTTTT.

The V call is TRBV6-2 or TRBV6-3, the J call TRBJ2-7; 9 bases map to TRBD1. V was pared by 5 bases and J by 0 bases, with 2 bases of the junction left unmatched. Germline V gene data show CDR1 as MNHEY and CDR2 as SVGEGT. This CDR3 has 14 residues. The CDR3 coding sequence is TGTGCCAGCAGTACGGGACAGGGCTCCTACGAGCAGTACTTC. Translated: CASSTGQGSYEQYF.

A remark on this clonotype: A junction end diverges from the germline sequence, so it may reflect a read error. The chain combines TRBV7-9 with TRBJ1-4; 9 positions match TRBD1. CDR3 length: 12 residues. Germline-derived CDR1 and CDR2 are SEHNR and FQNEAQ (reference sequence). CDR3 in DNA: TGTGCCAGCAGCCTCGACTCCGGGACAGGGATCTTT. Protein sequence: CASSLDSGTGIF.

This clonotype was observed many times. The chain couples TRBV2 to TRBJ2-5; 7 bases map to TRBD2. Near its end, the DNA agrees better with TRBJ2-7, so the J call may be wrong. The CDR3 extends over 15 amino acids. Germline CDR1 and CDR2: SNHLY and FYNNEI. The CDR3 nucleotides are TGTGCCAGCAGTGGCGCTGCGGGGGTCTCCTACGAGCAGTACTTC. Its protein product is CASSGAAGVSYEQYF.

The sample holds a few counts of this clonotype. The J gene is TRBJ2-5, the V gene TRBV20-1, with D uncertain. This CDR3 is built from 13 residues. With 3 bases removed from V and 1 base from J, the gap between germline ends came to 9 bases. Germline CDR1 reads DFQATT; CDR2 reads SNEGSKA (reference sequence). The CDR3 protein is CSARSPSQETQYF. The CDR3 DNA sequence: TGCAGTGCTAGGAGTCCCTCCCAAGAGACCCAGTACTTC.

The V call is TRBV29-1, the J call TRBJ2-2, with D tentatively TRBD1 (5 bases). The CDR3 sequence is 15 residues long. CDR1 and CDR2 (germline): SQVTM, ANQGSEA. The V end lost 6 bases, the J end lost 5 bases, and 19 bases lay between the germline ends. CDR3 loop: CSVENEDTPTGELFF. CDR3 bases: TGCAGCGTGGAGAACGAGGACACACCGACCGGGGAGCTGTTTTTT.

This clonotype came up a few times. The gene calls are TRBV21-1 and TRBJ2-3; the DNA was not compared with TRBD2, the D call given in the table. TRBV21-1 is marked as a pseudogene. This CDR3 contains 17 residues. The CDR3 sequence is CASSCSGRENSTDTQYF. The CDR3 coding sequence is TGTGCCAGCAGCTGCTCGGGGCGGGAGAATTCCACAGATACGCAGTATTTT.